The following is a T cell receptor (gamma chain) sequence with its context. This sample is drawn from a study of gamma-delta chains in newborns, infants, children. Overall study: Polyclonal expansion of innate γδ T cells after birth follows microbial exposure.

TCRdb fed the reads into CATT to redo clone calling. The repertoire holds a few thousand gamma-chain clones, with about 61% as singletons. Sample: blood. This receptor was obtained from a child who was a newborn, infant or young child, either healthy, febrile or measles-vaccinated (not recorded which).

In DNA form, the CDR3 reads TGTGCCTTGTGGGAGGTGCAGGATTATTATAAGAAACTCTTT. It yields the protein CALWEVQDYYKKLF. This sequence joins TRGV9 and TRGJ1 or TRGJ2. As TCRdb names no J gene, one was assigned here on the basis of a DNA match to germline. In germline, CDR1 is GITISATS, CDR2 ISYDGTV (reference sequence). V lost 0 bases to trimming and J lost 2 bases; unmatched junction nucleotides: 4. The CDR3 is 14 residues long.